The entry that follows covers one T cell receptor (beta chain) sequence. Antigen: not known. This specimen belongs to a study of T cell repertoires in cytomegalovirus infection. In the study overall: From public TCR beta signatures came an indication of both CMV infection and matching HLA type. Study-level findings and limits: Clonotype analysis showed dominance of the ex vivo response by HLA-C-restricted CMV-specific TCR beta clonotypes.

In TCRdb, the reads were re-called with MiXCR into one record per CDR3 protein. The data show roughly 990,000 distinct CDR3 sequences, roughly 31% seen once. The ends were cut back, 2 bases at V and 3 bases at J, with 9 bases in the middle. The germline V gene has CDR1 MDHEN and CDR2 SYDVKM. There are 14 residues in the CDR3. The specimen comprised cultured CD8+ T cells from PBMCs, sampled from culture after CMV antigen stimulation. This chain joins TRBV28 and TRBJ2-3; D is uncertain. This TCR derives from a human donor in good health (CMV status not recorded). Some clones in this sample may be carry-over from other donors' samples. The CDR3 nucleotides read TGTGCCAGCAGTTTACGGGCAGAAACAGATACGCAGTATTTT. This codes for CASSLRAETDTQYF.